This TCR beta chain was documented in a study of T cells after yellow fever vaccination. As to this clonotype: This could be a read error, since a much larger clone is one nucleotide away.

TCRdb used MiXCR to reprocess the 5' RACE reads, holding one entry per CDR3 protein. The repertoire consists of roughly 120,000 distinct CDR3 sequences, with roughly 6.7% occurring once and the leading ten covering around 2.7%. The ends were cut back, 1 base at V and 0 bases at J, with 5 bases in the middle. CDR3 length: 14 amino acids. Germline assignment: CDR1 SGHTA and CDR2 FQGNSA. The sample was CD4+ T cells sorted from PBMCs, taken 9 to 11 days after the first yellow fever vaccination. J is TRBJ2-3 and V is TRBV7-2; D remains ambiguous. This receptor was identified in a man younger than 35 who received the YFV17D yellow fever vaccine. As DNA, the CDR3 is TGTGCCAGCAGCTTAGGATGTAGCACAGATACGCAGTATTTT. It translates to CASSLGCSTDTQYF. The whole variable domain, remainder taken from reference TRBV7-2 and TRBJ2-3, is GAGVSQSPSNKVTEKGKDVELRCDPISGHTALYWYRQSLGQGLEFLIYFQGNSAPDKSGLPSDRFSAERTGGSVSTLTIQRTQQEDSAVYLCASSLGCSTDTQYFGPGTRLTVL.